The clone carrying this T cell receptor beta chain was seen only a few times. The CDR3 is 15 residues long. The J segment lost 4 bases and the V segment lost 0 bases, leaving 6 bases of the junction unmatched. The germline V gene has CDR1 DFQATT and CDR2 SNEGSKA (reference sequence). Combining a sample-barcoded 5' primer with a J-beta primer mix, a second PCR ran for about 7 to 12 cycles. TCRdb redid the calling of the 5' RACE reads with MiXCR, one entry per CDR3 protein. Of under 2 million distinct CDR3 sequences listed, almost 35% are singletons. This sample is drawn from a study of blood T cells in healthy people across ages.

Source material: blood. This clonotype was sampled from a woman aged 25 to 39 in good health. The chain uses TRBV20-1 and TRBJ2-7; the match to TRBD1 covers 10 bases. The CDR3: CSARDPGTGEYEQYF. The DNA for the CDR3 is TGCAGTGCTAGAGATCCCGGGACAGGGGAATACGAGCAGTACTTC.